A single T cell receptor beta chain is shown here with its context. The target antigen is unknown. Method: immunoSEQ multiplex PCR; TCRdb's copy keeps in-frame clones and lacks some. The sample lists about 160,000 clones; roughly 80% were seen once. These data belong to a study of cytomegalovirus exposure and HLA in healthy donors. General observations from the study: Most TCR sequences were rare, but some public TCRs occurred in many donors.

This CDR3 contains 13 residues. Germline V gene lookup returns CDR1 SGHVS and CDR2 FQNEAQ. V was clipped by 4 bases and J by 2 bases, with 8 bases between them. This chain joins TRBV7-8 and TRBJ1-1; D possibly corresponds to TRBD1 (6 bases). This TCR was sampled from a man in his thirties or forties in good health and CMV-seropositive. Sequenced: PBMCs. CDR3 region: CASSSQGNTEAFF. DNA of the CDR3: TGTGCCAGCAGCTCACAGGGAAACACTGAAGCTTTCTTT.